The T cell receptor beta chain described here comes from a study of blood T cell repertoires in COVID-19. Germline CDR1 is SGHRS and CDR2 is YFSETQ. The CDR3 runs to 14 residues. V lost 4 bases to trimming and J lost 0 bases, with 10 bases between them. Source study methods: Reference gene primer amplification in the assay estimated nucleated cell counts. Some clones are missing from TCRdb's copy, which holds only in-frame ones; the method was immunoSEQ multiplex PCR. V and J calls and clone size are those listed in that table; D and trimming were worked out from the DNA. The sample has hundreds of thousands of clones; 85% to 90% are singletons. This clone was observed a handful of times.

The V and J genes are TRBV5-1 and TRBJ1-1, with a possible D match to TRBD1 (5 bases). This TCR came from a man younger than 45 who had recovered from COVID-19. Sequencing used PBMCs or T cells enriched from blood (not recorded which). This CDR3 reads CASSAGHLNTEAFF. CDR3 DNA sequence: TGCGCCAGCAGCGCCGGACATTTGAACACTGAAGCTTTCTTT.